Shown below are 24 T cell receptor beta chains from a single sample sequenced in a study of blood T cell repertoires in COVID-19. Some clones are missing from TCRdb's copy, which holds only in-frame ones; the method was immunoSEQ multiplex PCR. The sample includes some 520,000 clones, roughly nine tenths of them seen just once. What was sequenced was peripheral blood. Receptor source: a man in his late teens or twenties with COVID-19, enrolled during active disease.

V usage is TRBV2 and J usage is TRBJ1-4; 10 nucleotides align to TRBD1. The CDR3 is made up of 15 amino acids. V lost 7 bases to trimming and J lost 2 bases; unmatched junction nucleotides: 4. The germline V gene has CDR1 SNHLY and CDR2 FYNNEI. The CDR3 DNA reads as TGTGCCAGCACTCGACAGGGGGCCACTAATGAAAAACTGTTTTTT. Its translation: CASTRQGATNEKLFF.

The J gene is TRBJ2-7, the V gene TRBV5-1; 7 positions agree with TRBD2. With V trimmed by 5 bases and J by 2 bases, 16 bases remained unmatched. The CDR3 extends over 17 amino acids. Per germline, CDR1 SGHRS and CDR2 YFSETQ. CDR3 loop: CASRPGWEGSEAYEQYF. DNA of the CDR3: TGCGCCAGCAGGCCGGGGTGGGAGGGAAGTGAGGCCTACGAGCAGTACTTC.

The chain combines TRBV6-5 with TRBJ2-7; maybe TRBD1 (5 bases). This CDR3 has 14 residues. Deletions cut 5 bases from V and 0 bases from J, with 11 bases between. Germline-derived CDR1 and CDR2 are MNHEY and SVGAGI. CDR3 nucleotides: TGTGCCAGCAGTCAACAGGTTTTCTCCTACGAGCAGTACTTC. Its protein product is CASSQQVFSYEQYF.

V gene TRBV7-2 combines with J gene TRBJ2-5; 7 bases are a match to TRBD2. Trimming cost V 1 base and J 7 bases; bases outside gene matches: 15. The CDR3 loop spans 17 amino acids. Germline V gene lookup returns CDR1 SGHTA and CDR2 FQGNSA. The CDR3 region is CASSLEGRVGGLGTQYF. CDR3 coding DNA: TGTGCCAGCAGCTTAGAAGGACGCGTCGGGGGGTTGGGGACCCAGTACTTC. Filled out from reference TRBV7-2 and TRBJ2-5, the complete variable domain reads GAGVSQSPSNKVTEKGKDVELRCDPISGHTALYWYRQSLGQGLEFLIYFQGNSAPDKSGLPSDRFSAERTGGSVSTLTIQRTQQEDSAVYLCASSLEGRVGGLGTQYFGPGTRLLVL.

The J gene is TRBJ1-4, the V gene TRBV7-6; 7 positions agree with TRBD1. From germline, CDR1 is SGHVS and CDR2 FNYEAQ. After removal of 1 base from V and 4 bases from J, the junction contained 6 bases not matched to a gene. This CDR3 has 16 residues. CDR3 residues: CASSLEPGQSNEKLFF. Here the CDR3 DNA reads TGTGCCAGCAGCTTAGAACCGGGACAGAGTAATGAAAAACTGTTTTTT.

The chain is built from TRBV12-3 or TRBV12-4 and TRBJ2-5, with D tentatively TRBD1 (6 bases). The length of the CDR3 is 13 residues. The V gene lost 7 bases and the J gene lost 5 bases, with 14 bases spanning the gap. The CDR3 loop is CASKWGPEETQYF. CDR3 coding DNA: TGTGCCAGCAAGTGGGGGCCGGAGGAGACCCAGTACTTC.

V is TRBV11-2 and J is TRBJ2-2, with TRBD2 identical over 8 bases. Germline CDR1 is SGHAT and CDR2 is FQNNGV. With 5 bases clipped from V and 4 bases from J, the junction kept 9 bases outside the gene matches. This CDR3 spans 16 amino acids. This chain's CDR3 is CASSPMGRGGTGELFF. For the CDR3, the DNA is TGTGCCAGCAGCCCAATGGGCCGGGGGGGCACCGGGGAGCTGTTTTTT.

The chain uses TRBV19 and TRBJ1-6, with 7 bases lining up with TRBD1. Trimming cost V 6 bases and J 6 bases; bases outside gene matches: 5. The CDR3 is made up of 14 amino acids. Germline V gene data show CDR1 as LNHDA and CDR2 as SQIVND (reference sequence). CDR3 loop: CASSRTGGNSPLHF. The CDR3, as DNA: TGTGCCAGTAGCAGGACAGGCGGTAATTCACCCCTCCACTTT.

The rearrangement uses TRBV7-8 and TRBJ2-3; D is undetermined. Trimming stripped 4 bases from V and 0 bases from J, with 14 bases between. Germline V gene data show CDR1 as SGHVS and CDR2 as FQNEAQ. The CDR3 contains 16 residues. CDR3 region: CASSSRRATSTDTQYF. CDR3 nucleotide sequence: TGTGCCAGCAGCTCCCGTAGAGCGACTAGCACAGATACGCAGTATTTT.

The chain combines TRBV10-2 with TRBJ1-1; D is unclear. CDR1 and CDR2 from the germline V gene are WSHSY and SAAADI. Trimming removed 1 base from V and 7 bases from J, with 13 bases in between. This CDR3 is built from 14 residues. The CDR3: CASSEYAGTNEAFF. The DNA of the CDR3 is TGCGCCAGCAGTGAGTATGCAGGAACAAATGAAGCTTTCTTT.

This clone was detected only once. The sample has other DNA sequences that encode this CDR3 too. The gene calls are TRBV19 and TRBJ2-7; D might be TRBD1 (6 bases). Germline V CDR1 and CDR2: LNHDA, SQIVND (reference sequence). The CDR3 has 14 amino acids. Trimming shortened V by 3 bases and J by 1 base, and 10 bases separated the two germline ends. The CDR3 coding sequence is TGTGCCAGTAGTATTTCAGGGGCGTCCTACGAGCAGTACTTC. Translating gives CASSISGASYEQYF. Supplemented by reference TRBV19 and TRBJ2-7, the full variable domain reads DGGITQSPKYLFRKEGQNVTLSCEQNLNHDAMYWYRQDPGQGLRLIYYSQIVNDFQKGDIAEGYSVSREKKESFPLTVTSAQKNPTAFYLCASSISGASYEQYFGPGTRLTVT.

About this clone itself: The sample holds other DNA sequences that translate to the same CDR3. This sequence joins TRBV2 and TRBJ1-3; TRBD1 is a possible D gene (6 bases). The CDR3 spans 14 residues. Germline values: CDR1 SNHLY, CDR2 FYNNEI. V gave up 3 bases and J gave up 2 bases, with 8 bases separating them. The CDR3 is CASSDRGTGNTIYF. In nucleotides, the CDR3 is TGTGCCAGCAGTGACAGGGGAACTGGAAACACCATATATTTT.

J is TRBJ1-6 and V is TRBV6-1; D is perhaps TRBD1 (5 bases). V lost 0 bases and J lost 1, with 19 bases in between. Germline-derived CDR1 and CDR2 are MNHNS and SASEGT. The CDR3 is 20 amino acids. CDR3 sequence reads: CASSEAVQGRGGSYNSPLHF. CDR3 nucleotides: TGTGCCAGCAGTGAAGCGGTCCAGGGACGGGGAGGATCCTATAATTCACCCCTCCACTTT.

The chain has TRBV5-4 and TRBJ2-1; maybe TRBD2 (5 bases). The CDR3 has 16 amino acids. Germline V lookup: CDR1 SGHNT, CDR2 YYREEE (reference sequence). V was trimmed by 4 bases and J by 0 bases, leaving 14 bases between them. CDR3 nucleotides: TGTGCCAGCAGCCTCCCGGACTCCCGCTCCTACAATGAGCAGTTCTTC. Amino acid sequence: CASSLPDSRSYNEQFF.

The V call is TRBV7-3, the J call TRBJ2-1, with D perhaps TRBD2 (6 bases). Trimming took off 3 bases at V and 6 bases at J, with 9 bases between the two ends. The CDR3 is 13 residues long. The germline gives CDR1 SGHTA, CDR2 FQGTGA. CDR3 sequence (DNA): TGTGCCAGCAGCTTCGCGACTAGCAATGAGCAGTTCTTC. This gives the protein CASSFATSNEQFF.

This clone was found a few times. CDR3 sequence (DNA): TGCGCCAGCAGTGAGGTGGCAGGGGGCCGCCATGAGCAGTTCTTC. Protein sequence: CASSEVAGGRHEQFF. The genes are TRBV10-1 and TRBJ2-1; TRBD1 aligns across 8 bases. The trim removed 2 bases at V and 8 bases at J, leaving 8 bases unmatched. The CDR3 is 15 amino acids. CDR1 and CDR2 (germline): WNHNN, SYGVQD (reference sequence).

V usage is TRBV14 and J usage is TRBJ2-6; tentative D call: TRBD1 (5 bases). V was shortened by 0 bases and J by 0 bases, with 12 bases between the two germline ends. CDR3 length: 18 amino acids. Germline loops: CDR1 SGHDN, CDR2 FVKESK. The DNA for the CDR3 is TGTGCCAGCAGCCAAGACAGGGAATACATCTCTGGGGCCAACGTCCTGACTTTC. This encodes CASSQDREYISGANVLTF.

The CDR3 loop is CASSQSYSYEQFF. The CDR3 nucleotides read TGTGCCAGCAGCCAATCATACTCATATGAGCAGTTCTTC. This chain uses TRBV14 with TRBJ2-1, with no clear D. The CDR3 runs 13 residues. V was trimmed by 2 bases and J by 8 bases, leaving 10 bases between them. Germline lookup yields CDR1 SGHDN and CDR2 FVKESK.

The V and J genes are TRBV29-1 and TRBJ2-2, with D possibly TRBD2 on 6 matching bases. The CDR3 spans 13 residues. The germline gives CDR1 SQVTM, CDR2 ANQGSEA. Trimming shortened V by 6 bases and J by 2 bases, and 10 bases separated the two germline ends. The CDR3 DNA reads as TGCAGCGTGAAGGGAGGAAACACCGGGGAGCTGTTTTTT. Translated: CSVKGGNTGELFF.

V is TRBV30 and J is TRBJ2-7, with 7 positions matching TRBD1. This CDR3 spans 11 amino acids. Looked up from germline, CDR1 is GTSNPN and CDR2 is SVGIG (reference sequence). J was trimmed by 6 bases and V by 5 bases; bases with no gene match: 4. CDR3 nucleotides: TGTGCCTGGGACAGGGCAGCCGAGCAGTACTTC. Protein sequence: CAWDRAAEQYF.

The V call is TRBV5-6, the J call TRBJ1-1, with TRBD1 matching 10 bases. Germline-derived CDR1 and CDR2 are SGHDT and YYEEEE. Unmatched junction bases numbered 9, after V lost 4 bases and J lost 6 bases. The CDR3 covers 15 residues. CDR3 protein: CASSTLTGGASEAFF. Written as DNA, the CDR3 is TGTGCCAGCAGCACCTTGACAGGGGGCGCGTCTGAAGCTTTCTTT.

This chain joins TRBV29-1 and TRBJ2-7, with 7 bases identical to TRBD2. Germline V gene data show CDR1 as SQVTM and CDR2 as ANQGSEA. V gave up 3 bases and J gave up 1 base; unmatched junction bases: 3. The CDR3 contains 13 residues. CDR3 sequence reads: CSVDGGTSYEQYF. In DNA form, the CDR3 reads TGCAGCGTTGACGGGGGGACTTCCTACGAGCAGTACTTC.

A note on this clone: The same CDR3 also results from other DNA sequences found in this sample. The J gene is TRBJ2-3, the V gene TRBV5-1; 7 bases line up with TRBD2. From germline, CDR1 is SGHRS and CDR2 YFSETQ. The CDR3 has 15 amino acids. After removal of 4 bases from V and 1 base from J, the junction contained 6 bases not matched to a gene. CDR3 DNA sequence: TGCGCCAGCAGCCTGGAGCGGGGTGGCACAGATACGCAGTATTTT. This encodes CASSLERGGTDTQYF.

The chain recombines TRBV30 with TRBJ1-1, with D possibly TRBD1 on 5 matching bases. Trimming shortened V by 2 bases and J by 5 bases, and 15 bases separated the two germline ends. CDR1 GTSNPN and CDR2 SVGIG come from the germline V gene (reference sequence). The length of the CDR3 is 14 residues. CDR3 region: CAWSTVKGLTEAFF. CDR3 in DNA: TGTGCCTGGAGTACTGTAAAGGGGCTTACTGAAGCTTTCTTT. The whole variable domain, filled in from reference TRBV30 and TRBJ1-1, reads SQTIHQWPATLVQPVGSPLSLECTVEGTSNPNLYWYRQAAGRGLQLLFYSVGIGQISSEVPQNLSASRPQDRQFILSSKKLLLSDSGFYLCAWSTVKGLTEAFFGQGTRLTVV.